This entry lists 32 T cell receptor beta chains sequenced from one sample in a study of blood T cell repertoires in COVID-19. Assay used: immunoSEQ multiplex PCR; TCRdb lists only in-frame clones, some missing. The table records about 93,000 clones, around nine tenths of them present only once. The specimen was peripheral blood. Receptors were obtained from a man in his sixties with COVID-19, enrolled during active disease.

This chain joins TRBV28 and TRBJ1-5, with 10 bases matching TRBD1. Germline CDR1 and CDR2: MDHEN and SYDVKM. V was pared by 1 base and J by 5 bases, with 5 bases of the junction left unmatched. The CDR3 is 16 amino acids. CDR3 residues: CASSLLDRGIDQPQHF. As DNA, the CDR3 is TGTGCCAGCAGTTTATTGGACAGGGGGATTGATCAGCCCCAGCATTTT.

The CDR3 DNA reads as TGTGCCAGCAGAGAGGGACAGGGGAGAACGCCCCAGCATTTT. Protein sequence: CASREGQGRTPQHF. The chain recombines TRBV27 with TRBJ1-5; 10 bases align to TRBD1. The CDR3 runs 14 residues. Germline V lookup: CDR1 MNHEY, CDR2 SMNVEV (reference sequence). V shed 6 bases, J shed 9 bases, and the junction held 8 bases outside the gene matches.

The V gene is TRBV11-2, the J gene TRBJ1-1, with 7 bases fitting TRBD1. The ends lost 0 bases at V and 0 bases at J; junction bases unmatched: 4. Germline CDR1 and CDR2: SGHAT and FQNNGV. CDR3 length: 16 amino acids. DNA of the CDR3: TGTGCCAGCAGCTTAGACCGGGACAGCATGAACACTGAAGCTTTCTTT. Protein product: CASSLDRDSMNTEAFF.

This chain joins TRBV11-1 and TRBJ2-7, with 9 positions matching TRBD1. Germline trimming cut 1 base from V and 1 base from J; bases unmatched to any gene: 5. Per germline, CDR1 SGHAT and CDR2 FQDESV (reference sequence). The CDR3 is 16 residues long. CDR3 loop: CASSLDEGQGSYEQYF. The CDR3 nucleotides read TGTGCCAGCAGCTTAGACGAGGGACAGGGTTCCTACGAGCAGTACTTC.

The chain recombines TRBV16 with TRBJ2-7; tentatively, D is TRBD1 (6 bases). The V end was cut by 0 bases, the J end by 6 bases, with 12 bases between. This CDR3 comprises 14 residues. CDR1 KGHSY and CDR2 FQNENV come from the germline V gene. The CDR3 spells CASSQSPTGSEQYF. The DNA of the CDR3 is TGTGCCAGCAGCCAATCCCCGACAGGTTCCGAGCAGTACTTC.

The chain joins TRBV14 to TRBJ1-6; no reliable D call. The V gene lost 0 bases and the J gene lost 9 bases, with 12 bases spanning the gap. Germline CDR1 is SGHDN and CDR2 is FVKESK. This CDR3 has 15 residues. CDR3 protein: CASSQDVPAGSPLHF. The CDR3 nucleotides are TGTGCCAGCAGCCAAGATGTCCCGGCGGGTTCACCCCTCCACTTT.

CDR3 sequence: CASSPPGQGIRGYTF. The CDR3 DNA is TGTGCCAGCAGTCCCCCGGGACAGGGGATACGGGGCTACACCTTC. The chain combines TRBV28 with TRBJ1-2; TRBD1 matches 10 bases. Trimming removed 5 bases from V and 8 bases from J; junction bases left unmatched: 11. This CDR3 contains 15 residues. The V gene's germline CDR1 is MDHEN and CDR2 SYDVKM.

V is TRBV4-2 and J is TRBJ2-7; the D gene is possibly TRBD1 (6 bases). Germline CDR1 LGHNA, CDR2 YNFKEQ. V lost 0 bases and J lost 5, with 20 bases in between. The CDR3 covers 17 residues. The CDR3 here is CASSQDDRMEGGHEQYF. CDR3 sequence (DNA): TGTGCCAGCAGCCAAGATGATAGGATGGAAGGGGGACACGAGCAGTACTTC.

The rearrangement joins TRBV12-3 or TRBV12-4 to TRBJ1-4; D is perhaps TRBD1 (5 bases). Trimming shortened V by 5 bases and J by 8 bases, and 12 bases separated the two germline ends. The length of the CDR3 is 13 residues. CDR3 coding DNA: TGTGCCAGCAGTGGGGGGAACAACGAAAAACTGTTTTTT. Translating it yields CASSGGNNEKLFF.

The chain combines TRBV4-2 with TRBJ1-3; TRBD1 is a possible D gene (6 bases). The CDR3 extends over 16 amino acids. The germline CDR1 and CDR2 sequences are LGHNA and YNFKEQ. Trimming removed 4 bases from V and 3 bases from J, with 16 bases in between. In nucleotides, the CDR3 is TGTGCCAGCAGCCGATCAAACCCGACAGGTGGAAACACCATATATTTT. It translates to CASSRSNPTGGNTIYF.

This clone was detected only a few times. The chain combines TRBV2 with TRBJ1-3; the match to TRBD1 covers 7 bases. With 6 bases clipped from V and 7 bases from J, the junction kept 6 bases outside the gene matches. In germline, CDR1 is SNHLY, CDR2 FYNNEI. The length of the CDR3 is 13 residues. CDR3 region: CASSRQGGNTIYF. The CDR3 DNA is TGTGCCAGCAGCCGACAGGGAGGTAACACCATATATTTT.

This chain links TRBV9 with TRBJ2-1; possibly TRBD2 for D (8 bases). This CDR3 spans 18 amino acids. The germline V gene encodes CDR1 SGDLS and CDR2 YYNGEE. The V and J ends lost 4 bases and 0 bases respectively, with 20 bases between them. The CDR3 DNA reads as TGTGCCAGCAGCAGACAGACAGGGACTAGTAGCTCCTACAATGAGCAGTTCTTC. Its protein is CASSRQTGTSSSYNEQFF. The full variable domain, its missing parts supplied by reference TRBV9 and TRBJ2-1, is DSGVTQTPKHLITATGQRVTLRCSPRSGDLSVYWYQQSLDQGLQFLIQYYNGEERAKGNILERFSAQQFPDLHSELNLSSLELGDSALYFCASSRQTGTSSSYNEQFFGPGTRLTVL.

The chain carries TRBV19 and TRBJ2-1; D unresolved. Trimming shortened V by 1 base and J by 0 bases, and 10 bases separated the two germline ends. CDR1 and CDR2 from the germline V gene are LNHDA and SQIVND (reference sequence). This CDR3 is 16 amino acids long. CDR3 amino acids: CASSIGGVTSYNEQFF. The CDR3 DNA reads TGTGCCAGTAGTATAGGCGGAGTAACCTCCTACAATGAGCAGTTCTTC.

J is TRBJ2-7 and V is TRBV18; maybe TRBD1 (6 bases). Between the trimmed V and J ends, which lost 6 bases and 3 bases, there was a span of 15 bases. Per the germline V gene, CDR1 is KGHSH and CDR2 is LQKENI. The CDR3 is made up of 14 amino acids. The CDR3 sequence is CASSRWGQYYEQYF. DNA for the CDR3: TGTGCCAGCTCCCGCTGGGGGCAGTACTACGAGCAGTACTTC. Full variable domain (outside the CDR3, taken from reference TRBV18 and TRBJ2-7): NAGVMQNPRHLVRRRGQEARLRCSPMKGHSHVYWYRQLPEEGLKFMVYLQKENIIDESGMPKERFSAEFPKEGPSILRIQQVVRGDSAAYFCASSRWGQYYEQYFGPGTRLTVT.

J is TRBJ2-5 and V is TRBV5-1, with D tentatively TRBD1 (6 bases). There are 13 residues in the CDR3. V was cut by 5 bases and J by 3 bases, with 11 bases left in between. From germline, CDR1 is SGHRS and CDR2 YFSETQ. The CDR3 sequence is CASSWSGEETQYF. DNA for the CDR3: TGCGCCAGCAGTTGGTCAGGGGAAGAGACCCAGTACTTC.

This clone has only one observation. This chain joins TRBV24-1 and TRBJ2-5; TRBD2 aligns across 7 bases. Losses at the gene ends were 4 bases for V and 4 bases for J; bases not matched to a gene: 5. Germline V gives CDR1 KGHDR, CDR2 SFDVKD. CDR3 length equals 14 residues. The CDR3 nucleotides are TGTGCCACCAGTGAGAGGGAGGGTCGAGAGACCCAGTACTTC. Translated, it gives CATSEREGRETQYF.

CDR3 coding DNA: TGTGCCAGTAGGGATGGGGCCCTCAATCAGCCCCAGCATTTT. It translates to CASRDGALNQPQHF. V usage is TRBV19 and J usage is TRBJ1-5; the D gene is possibly TRBD1 (5 bases). The V gene lost 6 bases and the J gene lost 3 bases, with 12 bases spanning the gap. The CDR3 runs to 14 residues. Germline CDR1 LNHDA, CDR2 SQIVND (reference sequence).

This chain links TRBV6-1 with TRBJ2-5; 8 nucleotides line up with TRBD2. Germline CDR1 is MNHNS and CDR2 is SASEGT. J gave up 3 bases and V 0 bases, and 3 bases lay outside the gene matches. CDR3 length: 15 residues. The DNA for the CDR3 is TGTGCCAGCAGTGAAGCTGTAGCGGGAAAAGAGACCCAGTACTTC. Its protein product is CASSEAVAGKETQYF.

The chain carries TRBV7-3 and TRBJ2-2; D unresolved. The CDR3 is 12 amino acids. Germline V gene lookup returns CDR1 SGHTA and CDR2 FQGTGA. V lost 6 bases and J lost 7, with 9 bases in between. CDR3: CASSLGHGELFF. In DNA, the CDR3 is TGTGCCAGCAGTCTTGGGCACGGGGAGCTGTTTTTT.

This chain uses TRBV11-2 with TRBJ2-5, with a weak D call TRBD2 (7 bases). The CDR3 sequence is 14 residues long. Trimming shortened V by 4 bases and J by 1 base, and 10 bases separated the two germline ends. Per germline, CDR1 SGHAT and CDR2 FQNNGV. The CDR3 spells CASSWGGGQETQYF. CDR3 sequence (DNA): TGTGCCAGCAGCTGGGGGGGCGGCCAAGAGACCCAGTACTTC.

The table lists this clone with a count of one. The chain carries TRBV7-9 and TRBJ2-2, with TRBD2 matching 10 bases. The junction had 0 bases not matched to a gene; V was cut back by 4 bases and J by 1 base. Germline lookup yields CDR1 SEHNR and CDR2 FQNEAQ (reference sequence). The CDR3 has 15 residues. DNA for the CDR3: TGTGCCAGCAGCTCTAGCGGGAGGAACACCGGGGAGCTGTTTTTT. This codes for CASSSSGRNTGELFF. The complete variable domain, with remaining parts taken from reference TRBV7-9 and TRBJ2-2, reads DTGVSQNPRHKITKRGQNVTFRCDPISEHNRLYWYRQTLGQGPEFLTYFQNEAQLEKSRLLSDRFSAERPKGSFSTLEIQRTEQGDSAMYLCASSSSGRNTGELFFGEGSRLTVL.

The chain combines TRBV6-1 with TRBJ2-3, with unresolved D. Trimming removed 2 bases at V and 5 bases at J, with 11 bases between. CDR1 is MNHNS and CDR2 is SASEGT in the germline V gene. The CDR3 runs to 14 residues. The CDR3: CASSEPVSRDTQYF. The CDR3 region has the DNA TGTGCCAGCAGTGAACCTGTATCCCGAGATACGCAGTATTTT.

This sequence joins TRBV27 and TRBJ1-2; 8 bases agree with TRBD1. Germline V CDR1 and CDR2: MNHEY, SMNVEV (reference sequence). This CDR3 is 13 amino acids long. The V and J ends lost 10 bases and 8 bases, in that order; junction bases with no gene match: 12. The CDR3 reads CATQRTGIRGYTF. CDR3 in DNA: TGTGCCACCCAACGGACAGGGATAAGGGGCTACACCTTC.

The chain combines TRBV12-3 or TRBV12-4 with TRBJ2-2; the D is unclear. CDR3 length: 13 amino acids. The germline V and J ends were trimmed by 3 bases and 6 bases, with 8 bases remaining between them. CDR3 nucleotides: TGTGCCAGCAGTTTTCAGCGATCCGGGGAGCTGTTTTTT. Protein product: CASSFQRSGELFF.

The CDR3 nucleotides are TGCGCCAGCAGCTGGCCCGGGACAGGGGGCACGGAAGGCTACACCTTC. It is translated as CASSWPGTGGTEGYTF. This chain links TRBV5-1 with TRBJ1-2, with TRBD1 matching over 12 bases. The CDR3 has 16 amino acids. In germline, CDR1 is SGHRS, CDR2 YFSETQ. The J segment lost 8 bases and the V segment lost 3 bases, leaving 11 bases of the junction unmatched.

The chain has TRBV25-1 and TRBJ2-3; TRBD2 matches at 11 bases. Trimming cost V 4 bases and J 7 bases; bases outside gene matches: 7. The CDR3 length is 15 residues. Per germline, CDR1 MGHDK and CDR2 SYGVNS. The CDR3 reads CASSVAGGPINTQYF. The CDR3 nucleotides read TGTGCCAGCAGTGTAGCGGGAGGGCCTATTAATACGCAGTATTTT.

The chain uses TRBV6-5 and TRBJ2-7, with 13 bases fitting TRBD2. The CDR3 covers 14 residues. V lost 4 bases to trimming and J lost 5 bases; unmatched junction nucleotides: 2. Germline V lookup: CDR1 MNHEY, CDR2 SVGAGI. The CDR3 DNA is TGTGCCAGCAGTTGGACTAGCGGGAGTGACGAGCAGTACTTC. Translating it yields CASSWTSGSDEQYF.

V usage is TRBV12-3 or TRBV12-4 and J usage is TRBJ2-1; D is possibly TRBD2 (6 bases). V lost 6 bases and J lost 8, with 11 bases in between. CDR3 size: 12 residues. CDR3 sequence: CASRRDLDEQFF. CDR3 DNA sequence: TGTGCCAGCAGGCGGGACCTCGATGAGCAGTTCTTC.

The rearrangement uses TRBV10-3 and TRBJ2-5, with D possibly TRBD2 on 6 matching bases. There are 13 residues in the CDR3. Trimming left V 11 bases short and J 0 bases short, with 13 bases between. From germline, CDR1 is ENHRY and CDR2 SYGVKD. The CDR3 bases are TGTGCCTCAGGTAGCGGTTACCAAGAGACCCAGTACTTC. Translated: CASGSGYQETQYF.

In regard to this clone: The sample contains more than one DNA sequence encoding this CDR3. J is TRBJ2-2 and V is TRBV30; 10 positions match TRBD1. Germline values: CDR1 GTSNPN, CDR2 SVGIG (reference sequence). V dropped 0 bases and J dropped 3; count of bases not matched to a gene: 4. The CDR3 extends over 16 amino acids. The CDR3 is CAWSVKGQGYTGELFF. CDR3 in DNA: TGTGCCTGGAGTGTAAAGGGACAGGGGTACACCGGGGAGCTGTTTTTT.

The J gene is TRBJ2-1, the V gene TRBV11-2; 7 nucleotides line up with TRBD2. Germline V gene sequence: CDR1 SGHAT, CDR2 FQNNGV. With V trimmed by 6 bases and J by 5 bases, 4 bases remained unmatched. The CDR3 totals 13 residues. CDR3 nucleotide sequence: TGTGCCAGCAGGTCCGGGACTAACAATGAGCAGTTCTTC. It codes for CASRSGTNNEQFF.

This clone turned up a few times. The chain carries TRBV10-3 and TRBJ2-2, with D uncertain. There are 12 residues in the CDR3. The V end lost 7 bases, the J end lost 4 bases, and 7 bases lay between the germline ends. Germline V gene data show CDR1 as ENHRY and CDR2 as SYGVKD. The CDR3 region has the DNA TGTGCCATCACTCCGTCCACCGGGGAGCTGTTTTTT. It translates to CAITPSTGELFF.